This record concerns one T cell receptor beta chain sequence. The record originates from a study of blood T cell repertoires in COVID-19. The overall study: COVID-19 samples from acute and convalescent phases originated in the United States, Italy and Spain. PBMCs, B-cell-depleted T cells, or T cells were the source of the cDNA or gDNA that made up the material.

The assay was immunoSEQ multiplex PCR, and TCRdb's table has in-frame clones only and misses some. The table shows about 97,000 clones, with approximately 86% occurring only once. The CDR3 runs 16 residues. Germline V gives CDR1 SGDLS, CDR2 YYNGEE. V lost 3 bases to trimming and J lost 4 bases; unmatched junction nucleotides: 10. The sequenced sample consisted of peripheral blood. This chain joins TRBV9 and TRBJ1-1, with 9 nucleotides matching TRBD1. This receptor was taken from a man aged 45 to 65 with COVID-19, enrolled during active disease. The CDR3 loop reads CASSDGTGREVTEAFF. The CDR3 bases are TGTGCCAGCAGCGACGGGACAGGGAGGGAGGTCACTGAAGCTTTCTTT.